The source of this T cell receptor (beta chain) is a study of vaccination and CD4 T cells after COVID-19. General study findings and limits: No early post-infection timepoints were studied, and convalescent patients studied were relatively few.

The treatment was: approximately nine-day PBMC culture with coronavirus spike peptide pools or control peptides (ViraFEST assay). About this clonotype: Its target is unknown.

Germline lookup yields CDR1 MDHEN and CDR2 SYDVKM. After removal of 6 bases from V and 1 base from J, the junction contained 11 bases not matched to a gene. The CDR3 has 16 residues. With the Oncomine TCR Beta short-read assay, DNA from cultured CD4+ T cells was sequenced. Genomic DNA was drawn out of CD4+ T cells grown in culture. TCRdb fed the PCR reads into MiXCR, producing one record per CDR3 protein. The table records approximately 15,000 distinct CDR3 sequences, around 48% of them present only once. This chain connects TRBV28 to TRBJ1-1; 7 bases fit TRBD1. The material was CD4+ T cells from blood, cultured in vitro, obtained before SARS-CoV-2 vaccination. The receptor comes from a human donor who had recovered from COVID-19. The CDR3 sequence: CASRRQGPGRNTEAFF. The CDR3 bases are TGTGCCAGCAGACGACAGGGTCCGGGAAGGAACACTGAAGCTTTCTTT.